This TCR beta chain is drawn from a study of cytomegalovirus exposure and HLA in healthy donors. Regarding the study as a whole: Cytomegalovirus status was reportedly diagnosed by the classifier with high sensitivity and specificity. A missense variant in DCLRE1C was later tied to TCR beta V- and J-gene trimming.

Points on this clone: Its specificity is unknown.

The CDR3 runs to 12 residues. Per germline, CDR1 LNHDA and CDR2 SQIVND (reference sequence). Trimming removed 4 bases from V and 4 bases from J, with 7 bases in between. It was with 60 Vbeta and 13 Jbeta primers that the PCR ran. Authors' data handling: Later, about 80 million unique TCR beta chains were counted in an analysis, and about 10 million of them were shared. TCRdb's table, derived via immunoSEQ multiplex PCR, lists solely in-frame clones and lacks some. V, J and clone size were drawn from that table, and D and trimming were deduced from the DNA. The sample holds some 140,000 clones; more than 75% are singletons and the top ten take about 3.1%.

Sequencing was done on a sample of PBMCs. This rearrangement joins TRBV19 to TRBJ1-2; TRBD1 is a possible D gene (5 bases). The sequence came from a female donor in good health and CMV-seronegative. The CDR3 reads CASSTTAYGYTF. The CDR3, as DNA: TGTGCCAGTAGTACGACAGCCTATGGCTACACCTTC. Complete variable domain (other parts from reference TRBV19 and TRBJ1-2): DGGITQSPKYLFRKEGQNVTLSCEQNLNHDAMYWYRQDPGQGLRLIYYSQIVNDFQKGDIAEGYSVSREKKESFPLTVTSAQKNPTAFYLCASSTTAYGYTFGSGTRLTVV.